This passage covers 28 T cell receptor beta chains from one sample sequenced in a study of identical twins. TCRdb redid the calling of the 5' RACE reads with MiXCR, one entry per CDR3 protein. In the table there are under 450,000 distinct CDR3 sequences, around a sixth of which are singletons. Input material: naive T cells sorted from blood. The receptors shown here come from a man in his fifties or sixties in good health.

The chain recombines TRBV24-1 with TRBJ1-1; D may be TRBD1 (5 bases). CDR1 is KGHDR, CDR2 SFDVKD, per germline. V lost 4 bases to trimming and J lost 4 bases, with 15 bases between them. The CDR3 sequence is 15 residues long. The chain's CDR3 is CATSESGLDSTEAFF. The CDR3 DNA is TGTGCCACCAGTGAATCGGGACTCGATAGCACTGAAGCTTTCTTT.

This clonotype was picked up many times. J is TRBJ1-1 and V is TRBV5-1, with D possibly matching TRBD1 (5 bases). Germline V gene data show CDR1 as SGHRS and CDR2 as YFSETQ. The CDR3 runs 15 residues. Trimming removed 4 bases at V and 3 bases at J, with 16 bases between. CDR3 region: CASSLQGPRDTEAFF. CDR3 coding DNA: TGCGCCAGCAGCCTGCAGGGACCTCGGGACACTGAAGCTTTCTTT.

This rearrangement joins TRBV11-3 to TRBJ2-1; 12 bases fit TRBD2. V was clipped by 5 bases and J by 8 bases; unmatched bases: 4. CDR3 length: 14 amino acids. The germline gives CDR1 SGHNT, CDR2 YENEEA. CDR3 DNA sequence: TGTGCCAGCAGCCTAGCGGGAGGGCCCTATGAGCAGTTCTTC. Protein: CASSLAGGPYEQFF.

This clonotype was seen many times. V usage is TRBV6-1 and J usage is TRBJ1-1; no clear D. The CDR3 is 16 amino acids. Germline assignment: CDR1 MNHNS and CDR2 SASEGT. Between the trimmed V and J ends, which lost 6 bases and 0 bases, there was a span of 17 bases. The CDR3 region is CASRTGRPPMNTEAFF. CDR3 nucleotides: TGTGCCAGCAGAACCGGACGGCCACCTATGAACACTGAAGCTTTCTTT.

This clonotype was observed a few times. V and J are TRBV4-3 and TRBJ1-4, with TRBD1 as a possible D gene (5 bases). Germline V gene lookup returns CDR1 LGHNA and CDR2 YSLEER. The V gene lost 4 bases and the J gene lost 12 bases, with 15 bases spanning the gap. The CDR3 runs 13 residues. CDR3 sequence (DNA): TGCGCCAGCAGCCGATTGACAGCCTCCGAACTGTTTTTT. Translated: CASSRLTASELFF.

There are many counts of this clonotype. J is TRBJ2-7 and V is TRBV10-3; 12 bases map to TRBD1. Germline trimming cut 6 bases from V and 5 bases from J; bases unmatched to any gene: 5. The CDR3 loop spans 14 amino acids. CDR1 is ENHRY and CDR2 is SYGVKD in the germline V gene. The CDR3 nucleotides are TGTGCCATCAGGGGACAGGGGGCTTTCCACGAGCAGTACTTC. As protein: CAIRGQGAFHEQYF.

The J gene is TRBJ2-1, the V gene TRBV6-4, with 14 bases identical to TRBD2. With V trimmed by 6 bases and J by 16 bases, 11 bases remained unmatched. The CDR3 consists of 14 residues. The germline V gene has CDR1 MRHNA and CDR2 SNTAGT. The CDR3 loop is CASRDGLAGGPSFF. DNA of the CDR3: TGTGCCAGCAGAGACGGACTAGCGGGGGGACCCAGTTTCTTC.

This clonotype showed up many times. The chain is built from TRBV4-2 and TRBJ2-7; D not certain. V dropped 2 bases and J dropped 0 bases, with 11 bases sitting between them. This CDR3 spans 15 amino acids. From germline, CDR1 is LGHNA and CDR2 YNFKEQ. The CDR3 DNA follows: TGTGCCAGCAGCCAATTAAGACTGGGCTCCTACGAGCAGTACTTC. It is translated as CASSQLRLGSYEQYF.

In this sample, this clonotype turned up many times. The chain carries TRBV12-3 or TRBV12-4 and TRBJ2-3; TRBD2 aligns across 9 bases. The CDR3 is 14 residues long. Trimming cost V 8 bases and J 5 bases; bases outside gene matches: 8. CDR3 amino acids: CASLGGGREDTQYF. CDR3 sequence (DNA): TGTGCCAGCCTGGGGGGCGGGAGGGAAGATACGCAGTATTTT.

The chain is built from TRBV5-1 and TRBJ1-2; 8 bases agree with TRBD1. The CDR3 runs 17 residues. CDR1 is SGHRS and CDR2 is YFSETQ in the germline V gene. With V trimmed by 3 bases and J by 0 bases, 10 bases remained unmatched. As DNA, the CDR3 is TGCGCCAGCAGCTCAAGCGGGACAGGTCTTTCTAACTATGGCTACACCTTC. This gives the protein CASSSSGTGLSNYGYTF.

There are a few counts of this clonotype. The rearrangement links TRBV7-9 to TRBJ1-1; D is ambiguous. V dropped 6 bases and J dropped 1 base, with 12 bases sitting between them. CDR3 size: 14 residues. CDR1 and CDR2 (germline): SEHNR, FQNEAQ (reference sequence). CDR3 nucleotide sequence: TGTGCCAGCAGACTAGGACTGTCGAACACTGAAGCTTTCTTT. It codes for CASRLGLSNTEAFF.

In its sample, this clonotype was seen a few times. This chain uses TRBV6-2 or TRBV6-3 with TRBJ1-5, with 7 bases lining up with TRBD1. The germline CDR1 and CDR2 sequences are MNHEY and SVGEGT. CDR3 length: 15 residues. J gave up 0 bases and V 5 bases, and 4 bases lay outside the gene matches. CDR3 residues: CASSRDRDSNQPQHF. CDR3 coding DNA: TGTGCCAGCAGTCGAGACAGGGATAGCAATCAGCCCCAGCATTTT.

Concerning this clonotype itself: A read error may be the cause here, since a much bigger clone is one base away. Since no conserved phenylalanine or tryptophan closes the CDR3, a read error is the likely cause. The chain recombines TRBV7-3 with TRBJ2-7, with 9 bases lining up with TRBD1. Looked up from germline, CDR1 is SGHTA and CDR2 is FQGTGA. The CDR3 sequence is 15 residues long. V gave up 4 bases and J gave up 7 bases; unmatched junction bases: 11. The CDR3 is CASSSTGGPKWEQYL. In nucleotides, the CDR3 is TGTGCCAGCAGCTCGACAGGGGGGCCGAAATGGGAGCAGTACCTC.

For this clonotype: It may be a read error: a sequence one base away is much more abundant. This sequence joins TRBV12-3 or TRBV12-4 and TRBJ2-1; TRBD2 matches 12 bases. There are 16 residues in the CDR3. With V trimmed by 8 bases and J by 4 bases, 9 bases remained unmatched. The CDR3 loop is CASCGTSGQYYNEQFF. DNA for the CDR3: TGTGCCAGCTGTGGGACTAGCGGGCAATATTACAATGAGCAGTTCTTC.

Only a few counts were recorded for this clonotype. The chain links TRBV6-7 to TRBJ2-4, with a tentative D call TRBD2 (5 bases). TRBV6-7 falls under the ORF class, with uncertain function. The CDR3 runs to 14 residues. Trimming left V 7 bases short and J 2 bases short, with 12 bases between. The CDR3 region is CASTTRGTKNIQYF. CDR3 nucleotide sequence: TGTGCCAGCACCACTCGGGGAACCAAAAACATTCAGTACTTC.

This clonotype was recorded at least ten times. This rearrangement joins TRBV7-2 to TRBJ1-1; 8 nucleotides agree with TRBD1. Germline-derived CDR1 and CDR2 are SGHTA and FQGNSA. The CDR3 totals 15 residues. V gave up 5 bases and J gave up 6 bases; unmatched junction bases: 11. Here the CDR3 DNA reads TGTGCCAGCAGCCCAGGTGTCGGCAGGGGGCCTGAAGCTTTCTTT. The encoded protein is CASSPGVGRGPEAFF.

This clonotype was picked up a small number of times. The chain employs TRBV20-1 and TRBJ1-2; TRBD1 aligns across 10 bases. Per the germline V gene, CDR1 is DFQATT and CDR2 is SNEGSKA (reference sequence). The CDR3 loop spans 14 amino acids. V lost 0 bases and J lost 4; bases outside the gene matches: 2. CDR3 loop: CSARDGTGAYGYTF. In DNA form, the CDR3 reads TGCAGTGCTAGAGATGGGACAGGGGCCTATGGCTACACCTTC.

The V gene is TRBV18, the J gene TRBJ2-1; no reliable D call. The CDR3 spans 13 residues. The V end was cut by 4 bases, the J end by 9 bases, with 13 bases between. In germline, CDR1 is KGHSH, CDR2 LQKENI. The CDR3 is CASSQSARVEQFF. The CDR3 DNA reads TGTGCCAGCTCACAATCTGCAAGGGTTGAGCAGTTCTTC.

This clonotype was detected ten times or more. The chain is built from TRBV27 and TRBJ2-2; 16 bases match TRBD2. The V gene's germline CDR1 is MNHEY and CDR2 SMNVEV (reference sequence). This CDR3 comprises 18 residues. The J segment lost 3 bases and the V segment lost 5 bases, leaving 6 bases of the junction unmatched. The CDR3 DNA reads as TGTGCCAGCAGTCTTGATGGGACTAGCGGGAGGGACACCGGGGAGCTGTTTTTT. This codes for CASSLDGTSGRDTGELFF.

This clonotype showed up just a few times. This chain links TRBV29-1 with TRBJ1-2; 9 nucleotides agree with TRBD1. Trimming removed 3 bases from V and 7 bases from J; junction bases left unmatched: 9. Looked up from germline, CDR1 is SQVTM and CDR2 is ANQGSEA. This CDR3 is built from 14 residues. The CDR3 sequence: CSVDMGTGYFGYTF. CDR3 DNA: TGCAGCGTTGATATGGGGACAGGGTATTTTGGCTACACCTTC.

The genes are TRBV29-1 and TRBJ2-1; 8 bases line up with TRBD1. This CDR3 has 14 amino acids. Looked up from germline, CDR1 is SQVTM and CDR2 is ANQGSEA. Unmatched junction bases numbered 5, after V lost 2 bases and J lost 5 bases. The CDR3 coding sequence is TGCAGCGTTGAAAAGGGACAGGTTAACAATGAGCAGTTCTTC. Translation gives CSVEKGQVNNEQFF.

This clonotype was seen ten or more times. The genes are TRBV6-1 and TRBJ2-5; 12 bases are shared with TRBD1. CDR3 length: 16 amino acids. V was clipped by 2 bases and J by 6 bases; unmatched bases: 7. The germline CDR1 and CDR2 sequences are MNHNS and SASEGT. CDR3 loop: CASSESRGQGAKTQYF. In DNA form, the CDR3 reads TGTGCCAGCAGTGAAAGTAGGGGACAGGGGGCGAAGACCCAGTACTTC.

This CDR3 reads CASRPGGSYNEQFF. In nucleotides, the CDR3 is TGTGCCAGCAGACCGGGGGGCTCCTACAATGAGCAGTTCTTC. The chain has TRBV12-3 or TRBV12-4 and TRBJ2-1; 7 nucleotides agree with TRBD2. The CDR3 runs 14 residues. Trimming at V came to 6 bases and at J to 0 bases, leaving 2 bases not matched to a gene.

The table lists this clonotype with a few counts. The V gene is TRBV9, the J gene TRBJ2-1, with D perhaps matching TRBD1 or TRBD2 (5 bases each). Germline assignment: CDR1 SGDLS and CDR2 YYNGEE. Trimming removed 6 bases from V and 5 bases from J, with 12 bases in between. CDR3 length: 13 residues. CDR3 residues: CASNPGPHNEQFF. The CDR3 DNA is TGTGCCAGCAACCCGGGACCACACAATGAGCAGTTCTTC.

This clonotype has more than one count but fewer than ten. CDR3 in amino acids: CASRMDRAANEKLFF. CDR3 nucleotide sequence: TGTGCCAGCAGGATGGACAGGGCGGCTAATGAAAAACTGTTTTTT. This chain links TRBV2 with TRBJ1-4, with TRBD1 matching 8 bases. There are 15 residues in the CDR3. The germline V gene has CDR1 SNHLY and CDR2 FYNNEI. V was pared by 6 bases and J by 3 bases, with 6 bases of the junction left unmatched.

The chain recombines TRBV6-5 with TRBJ2-7; D possibly corresponds to TRBD2 (5 bases). The V end lost 0 bases, the J end lost 7 bases, and 19 bases lay between the germline ends. Germline V gene lookup returns CDR1 MNHEY and CDR2 SVGAGI. The CDR3 loop spans 16 amino acids. The DNA of the CDR3 is TGTGCCAGCAGTTACTCGAAGGGCCTAGGACTTGGTGAGCAGTACTTC. It specifies CASSYSKGLGLGEQYF.

This clonotype was counted between two and nine times. This chain joins TRBV12-3 or TRBV12-4 and TRBJ2-1, with TRBD2 identical over 7 bases. The CDR3 sequence is 14 residues long. V trimming: 3 bases; J trimming: 9 bases; junction bases outside the gene matches: 8. CDR3 loop: CASSFGGRAGEQFF. The CDR3 DNA reads as TGTGCCAGCAGTTTCGGGGGGAGGGCGGGTGAGCAGTTCTTC.

The rearrangement joins TRBV5-1 to TRBJ2-2; D unclear. This CDR3 spans 13 amino acids. The germline gives CDR1 SGHRS, CDR2 YFSETQ. V was cut by 4 bases and J by 6 bases, with 10 bases left in between. CDR3 residues: CASSASDAGELFF. In nucleotides, the CDR3 is TGCGCCAGCAGCGCTTCAGACGCCGGGGAGCTGTTTTTT.